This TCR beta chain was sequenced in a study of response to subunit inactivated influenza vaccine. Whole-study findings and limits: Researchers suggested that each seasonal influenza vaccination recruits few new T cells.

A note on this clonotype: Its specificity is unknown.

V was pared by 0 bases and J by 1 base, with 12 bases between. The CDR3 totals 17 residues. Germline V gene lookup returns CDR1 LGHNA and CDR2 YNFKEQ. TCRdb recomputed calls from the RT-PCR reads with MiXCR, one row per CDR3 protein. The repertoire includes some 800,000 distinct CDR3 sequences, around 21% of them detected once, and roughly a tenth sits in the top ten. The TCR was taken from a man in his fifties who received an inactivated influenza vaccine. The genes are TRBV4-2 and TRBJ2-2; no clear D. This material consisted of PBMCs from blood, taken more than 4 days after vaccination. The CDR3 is CASSQDHQALNTGELFF. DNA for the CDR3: TGTGCCAGCAGCCAAGATCACCAGGCCCTGAACACCGGGGAGCTGTTTTTT.